This T cell receptor (beta chain) is from a study of PD-L1 blockade in urothelial cancer. TCRdb keeps only in-frame clones here, not all; method: immunoSEQ multiplex PCR. Among tens of thousands of clones, approximately 80% were seen once, and the ten largest hold roughly 15%. Time point indicated: pretreatment peripheral blood. General study findings and limits: Improved survival was predicted by pretreatment blood TCR clonality below the median.

On this clone: As yet, its antigen is unknown.

Germline CDR1 LGHNA, CDR2 YNFKEQ. This CDR3 is 15 amino acids long. The V and J ends lost 0 bases and 4 bases respectively, with 12 bases between them. Sequences were derived from PBMCs, sampled around atezolizumab (anti-PD-L1) treatment. The rearrangement uses TRBV4-2 and TRBJ2-5; D not resolved. This TCR was sampled from an elderly man with urothelial cancer. The CDR3 protein is CASSQDFGSPETQYF. The CDR3 DNA reads TGTGCCAGCAGCCAAGATTTTGGTAGTCCAGAGACCCAGTACTTC.